What follows describes a single T cell receptor (beta chain). 60 Vbeta and 13 Jbeta primers were used in PCR. Here immunoSEQ multiplex PCR was the method, and the copy in TCRdb shows in-frame clones only, minus some. The sample includes some 120,000 clones, 75% to 85% of them seen just once. The entry originates in a study of cytomegalovirus exposure and HLA in healthy donors. This CDR3 comprises 14 residues. With V trimmed by 0 bases and J by 5 bases, 3 bases remained unmatched. Germline V CDR1 and CDR2: SGHRS, YFSETQ. J is TRBJ1-1 and V is TRBV5-1; TRBD1 matches at 8 bases. This TCR came from a man aged 25-40 years in good health and CMV-seronegative. Sequencing was performed on PBMCs. CDR3 bases: TGCGCCAGCAGCTTGGCAGGGGGCGGGACTGAAGCTTTCTTT. Translation gives CASSLAGGGTEAFF.